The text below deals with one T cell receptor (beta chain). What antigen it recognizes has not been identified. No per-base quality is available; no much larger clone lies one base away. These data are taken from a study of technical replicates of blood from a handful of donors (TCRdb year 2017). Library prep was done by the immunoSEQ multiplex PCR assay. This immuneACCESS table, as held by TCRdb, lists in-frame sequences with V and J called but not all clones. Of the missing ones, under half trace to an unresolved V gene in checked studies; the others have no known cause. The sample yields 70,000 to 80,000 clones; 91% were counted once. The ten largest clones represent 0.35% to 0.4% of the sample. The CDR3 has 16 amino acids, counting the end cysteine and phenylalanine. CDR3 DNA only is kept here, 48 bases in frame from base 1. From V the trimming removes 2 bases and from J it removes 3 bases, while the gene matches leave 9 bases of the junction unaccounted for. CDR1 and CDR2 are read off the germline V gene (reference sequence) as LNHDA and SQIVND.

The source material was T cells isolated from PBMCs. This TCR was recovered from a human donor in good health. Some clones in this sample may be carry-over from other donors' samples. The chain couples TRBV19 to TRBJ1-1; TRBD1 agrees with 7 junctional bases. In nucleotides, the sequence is TGTGCCAGTAGTATATCACCTGACAGGGCAGACACTGAAGCTTTCTTT. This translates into CASSISPDRADTEAFF.